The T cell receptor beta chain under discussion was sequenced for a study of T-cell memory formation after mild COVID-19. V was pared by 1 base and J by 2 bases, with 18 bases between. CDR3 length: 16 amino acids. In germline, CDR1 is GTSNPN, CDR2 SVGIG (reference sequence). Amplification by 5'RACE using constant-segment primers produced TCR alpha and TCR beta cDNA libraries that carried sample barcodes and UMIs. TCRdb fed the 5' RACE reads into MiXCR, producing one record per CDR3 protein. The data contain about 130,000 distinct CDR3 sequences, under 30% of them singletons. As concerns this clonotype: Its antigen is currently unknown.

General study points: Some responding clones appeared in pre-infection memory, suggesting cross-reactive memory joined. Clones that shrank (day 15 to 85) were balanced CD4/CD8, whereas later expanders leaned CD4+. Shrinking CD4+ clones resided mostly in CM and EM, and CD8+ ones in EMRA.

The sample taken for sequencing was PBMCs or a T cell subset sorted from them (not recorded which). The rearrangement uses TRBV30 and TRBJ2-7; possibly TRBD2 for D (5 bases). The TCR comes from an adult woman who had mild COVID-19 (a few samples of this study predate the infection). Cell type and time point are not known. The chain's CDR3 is CAWSAAHGKPAYEQYF. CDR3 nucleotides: TGTGCCTGGAGTGCCGCCCACGGGAAACCTGCCTACGAGCAGTACTTC. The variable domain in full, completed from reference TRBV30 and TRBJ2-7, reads SQTIHQWPATLVQPVGSPLSLECTVEGTSNPNLYWYRQAAGRGLQLLFYSVGIGQISSEVPQNLSASRPQDRQFILSSKKLLLSDSGFYLCAWSAAHGKPAYEQYFGPGTRLTVT.